These T cell receptor beta chains were read from a single sample in a study of T cell responses to AZD1222 COVID-19 vaccine. The protocol was immunoSEQ multiplex PCR, while the TCRdb copy is restricted to in-frame clones and leaves out a portion. This sample yields roughly 100,000 clones, of which roughly nine tenths are seen a single time; around 5.1% belongs to the top ten. The material was peripheral blood, obtained on day 0 of AZD1222 vaccination. These receptors came from an adult in good health. Each CDR3 is given with its conserved first and last residue. The D gene is left open where the match is weak. Not every row has a clone size; where given, it reads once, few, many or a size class.

V gene	CDR3 length	D gene	clone size	J gene	CDR3 protein	CDR3 DNA
TRBV27	19	NA	NA	TRBJ1-5	CASSTLRQGGRDSNQPQHF	TGTGCCAGCAGTACCCTTCGGCAAGGGGGAAGAGATAGCAATCAGCCCCAGCATTTT
TRBV11-2	16	TRBD2	NA	TRBJ2-1	CASSPVRGGAYNEQFF	TGTGCCAGCAGCCCAGTTCGCGGGGGAGCCTACAATGAGCAGTTCTTC
TRBV6-4	14	NA	NA	TRBJ1-5	CASSCPRRNQPQHF	TGTGCCAGCAGCTGTCCGCGGCGCAATCAGCCCCAGCATTTT
TRBV7-2	13	NA	NA	TRBJ1-6	CASSLERNSPLHF	TGTGCCAGCAGCTTAGAACGGAATTCACCCCTCCACTTT
TRBV25-1	14	NA	NA	TRBJ1-6	CASSDAYNNSPLHF	TGTGCCAGCAGTGACGCATACAATAATTCACCCCTCCACTTT
TRBV5-5	15	TRBD1	NA	TRBJ1-6	CASSLYGTDNSPLHF	TGTGCCAGCAGCTTGTATGGGACAGACAATTCACCCCTCCACTTT
TRBV4-3	16	NA	NA	TRBJ1-6	CASSQDLSGVGSPLHF	TGCGCCAGCAGCCAAGATTTATCAGGGGTAGGGTCACCCCTCCACTTT
TRBV6-2/TRBV6-3	17	TRBD1	NA	TRBJ2-3	CASSYLPGQGIVDTQYF	TGTGCCAGCAGTTACTTACCCGGACAGGGGATAGTAGATACGCAGTATTTT
TRBV7-3	13	TRBD2	NA	TRBJ2-5	CASAGGQRETQYF	TGTGCCAGCGCGGGGGGGCAGCGAGAGACCCAGTACTTC
TRBV6-2/TRBV6-3	14	NA	few	TRBJ2-1	CASSKPASENEQFF	TGTGCCAGCAGCAAACCCGCTAGCGAGAATGAGCAGTTCTTC
TRBV9	15	NA	NA	TRBJ2-3	CASSVAPGRTDTQYF	TGTGCCAGCAGCGTAGCCCCAGGGCGGACAGATACGCAGTATTTT
TRBV18	17	TRBD1	NA	TRBJ2-4	CASSSLRDRVAKNIQYF	TGTGCCAGCTCATCTCTCCGGGACAGGGTGGCCAAAAACATTCAGTACTTC
TRBV9	14	NA	once	TRBJ2-5	CASSVGGTQETQYF	TGTGCCAGCAGCGTAGGTGGCACCCAAGAGACCCAGTACTTC
TRBV24-1	16	NA	NA	TRBJ2-5	CATSDPGGEGQETQYF	TGTGCCACCAGTGACCCTGGGGGTGAGGGACAAGAGACCCAGTACTTC
TRBV3-1/TRBV3-2	13	NA	NA	TRBJ2-7	CASSQDGAYEQYF	TGTGCCAGCAGCCAAGACGGGGCCTACGAGCAGTACTTC
TRBV7-9	14	TRBD1	NA	TRBJ2-7	CASSRGQEPYEQYF	TGTGCCAGCAGCAGGGGACAGGAGCCCTACGAGCAGTACTTC
TRBV5-1	15	TRBD2	NA	TRBJ2-1	CASSATGTSLNEQFF	TGCGCCAGCAGCGCCACCGGGACTAGCTTGAATGAGCAGTTCTTC
TRBV2	14	NA	few	TRBJ1-2	CASSESPGWDGYTF	TGTGCCAGCAGTGAATCCCCGGGGTGGGATGGCTACACCTTC
TRBV14	15	TRBD2	few	TRBJ2-7	CASSQDGSGTSEQYF	TGTGCCAGCAGCCAAGACGGTAGCGGGACCTCGGAGCAGTACTTC
TRBV2	15	TRBD1	NA	TRBJ2-7	CASSGTGGISYEQYF	TGTGCCAGCAGTGGGACAGGGGGCATATCCTACGAGCAGTACTTC